The 15 T cell receptor beta chains in this list originate from one sample, sequenced in a study of patients and donors after allogeneic stem cell transplantation. Each CDR3 protein is one row after TCRdb ran MiXCR on the RT-PCR reads. The repertoire has roughly 150,000 distinct CDR3 sequences, roughly 22% of them found once; the top ten carry around 26%. The specimen was blood, either unsorted or a sorted T cell fraction (not recorded which). These receptors originate from a human donor who was either an allogeneic HSCT recipient or a stem cell or donor lymphocyte infusion donor (not recorded which). It is not recorded whose cells these are; they may come from a transplant donor.

The rearrangement joins TRBV9 to TRBJ2-1, with TRBD1 identical over 9 bases. Per germline, CDR1 SGDLS and CDR2 YYNGEE. After removal of 0 bases from V and 6 bases from J, the junction contained 4 bases not matched to a gene. The CDR3 consists of 15 residues. The CDR3 here is CASSVGQGVGNEQFF. Here the CDR3 DNA reads TGTGCCAGCAGCGTAGGACAGGGGGTCGGCAATGAGCAGTTCTTC.

J is TRBJ1-1 and V is TRBV6-2 or TRBV6-3, with 7 bases fitting TRBD1. The CDR3 extends over 16 amino acids. CDR1 is MNHEY and CDR2 is SVGEGT in the germline V gene. With V trimmed by 5 bases and J by 3 bases, 12 bases remained unmatched. The CDR3 protein is CASSTPRQGGDTEAFF. CDR3 bases: TGTGCCAGCAGTACACCCCGACAGGGAGGGGACACTGAAGCTTTCTTT.

V gene TRBV7-9 combines with J gene TRBJ2-7, with D maybe TRBD1 (6 bases). V shed 1 base and J shed 2 bases, with 18 bases lying between them. This CDR3 spans 17 amino acids. From germline, CDR1 is SEHNR and CDR2 FQNEAQ (reference sequence). The CDR3 DNA follows: TGTGCCAGCAGCTTAGAGCCTAGGGGGAAACTAACCTACGAGCAGTACTTC. It is translated as CASSLEPRGKLTYEQYF.

Worth noting for this clonotype: One end of the junction fails to match germline, which may point to a read error. V usage is TRBV20-1 and J usage is TRBJ1-1; TRBD1 matches 9 bases. There are 14 residues in the CDR3. The germline gives CDR1 DFQATT, CDR2 SNEGSKA (reference sequence). The CDR3 reads CGAKTGGGSTEAFF. The CDR3 DNA follows: TGCGGTGCTAAAACAGGGGGCGGTAGCACTGAAGCTTTCTTT.

This sequence joins TRBV30 and TRBJ2-6; 7 bases agree with TRBD1. The CDR3 consists of 14 residues. Germline values: CDR1 GTSNPN, CDR2 SVGIG (reference sequence). V lost 7 bases and J lost 0; bases outside the gene matches: 3. The CDR3 nucleotides read TGTGCCTTAACAGGGGTCTCTGGGGCCAACGTCCTGACTTTC. Its protein is CALTGVSGANVLTF.

This clonotype was seen a few times. The chain has TRBV9 and TRBJ1-5; tentative D call: TRBD1 (5 bases). The length of the CDR3 is 15 residues. CDR1 SGDLS and CDR2 YYNGEE come from the germline V gene. V lost 3 bases to trimming and J lost 7 bases, with 17 bases between them. CDR3 in DNA: TGTGCCAGCAGCGATTCGGGGGAGACGAGGCAGCCCCAGCATTTT. Its translation is CASSDSGETRQPQHF.

The J gene is TRBJ2-7, the V gene TRBV7-9; 11 bases are shared with TRBD2. CDR3 length equals 15 residues. The germline CDR1 and CDR2 sequences are SEHNR and FQNEAQ (reference sequence). V shed 10 bases and J 0 bases; nucleotides not matched to a gene: 8. CDR3 amino acids: CATRGTSGSSYEQYF. In DNA form, the CDR3 reads TGTGCCACAAGGGGAACTAGCGGGAGCTCCTACGAGCAGTACTTC.

The J gene is TRBJ1-5, the V gene TRBV7-2, with D hard to call. There are 12 residues in the CDR3. Germline CDR1 SGHTA, CDR2 FQGNSA. The ends were cut back, 5 bases at V and 4 bases at J, with 6 bases in the middle. The CDR3: CASSALNQPQHF. DNA of the CDR3: TGTGCCAGCAGCGCCCTTAATCAGCCCCAGCATTTT.

There are a few counts of this clonotype. The rearrangement uses TRBV12-3 or TRBV12-4 and TRBJ1-2; D unclear. The V end lost 3 bases, the J end lost 7 bases, and 15 bases lay between the germline ends. The CDR3 has 14 residues. CDR3 protein: CASSFLTEGSGYTF. The CDR3, as DNA: TGTGCCAGCAGTTTTCTAACAGAAGGCAGTGGCTACACCTTC.

This clonotype was detected only a few times. The J gene is TRBJ1-6, the V gene TRBV20-1; 9 bases map to TRBD1. Looked up from germline, CDR1 is DFQATT and CDR2 is SNEGSKA (reference sequence). The J segment lost 3 bases and the V segment lost 3 bases, leaving 6 bases of the junction unmatched. There are 16 residues in the CDR3. The CDR3 protein is CSARDRGDFYNSPLHF. CDR3 in DNA: TGCAGTGCTAGGGACAGGGGTGACTTCTATAATTCACCCCTCCACTTT.

J is TRBJ2-1 and V is TRBV5-5; 9 bases line up with TRBD2. Looked up from germline, CDR1 is SGHKS and CDR2 is YYEKEE (reference sequence). The V and J ends lost 0 bases and 4 bases, in that order; junction bases with no gene match: 8. The CDR3 is made up of 17 amino acids. The CDR3 DNA reads TGTGCCAGCAGCTTGGGTAGTCTAGCGGGACCGTACAATGAGCAGTTCTTC. As protein: CASSLGSLAGPYNEQFF.

This clonotype is a singleton in its sample. CDR3 sequence reads: CASNRGDTQYF. The CDR3 DNA reads as TGCGCCAGTAATCGAGGAGATACGCAGTATTTT. V gene TRBV4-1 combines with J gene TRBJ2-3, with D uncertain. Germline V gene data show CDR1 as MGHRA and CDR2 as YSYEKL. This CDR3 spans 11 amino acids. Trimming stripped 9 bases from V and 5 bases from J, with 9 bases between.

There are a few counts of this clonotype. J is TRBJ1-2 and V is TRBV4-2, with 7 bases lining up with TRBD1. V lost 3 bases and J lost 6; bases outside the gene matches: 7. The germline gives CDR1 LGHNA, CDR2 YNFKEQ. CDR3 length: 14 residues. The CDR3 is CASSHPRGADGYTF. In DNA form, the CDR3 reads TGTGCCAGCAGCCATCCCAGGGGGGCTGATGGCTACACCTTC.

J is TRBJ2-6 and V is TRBV29-1; D is unresolved. Per germline, CDR1 SQVTM and CDR2 ANQGSEA. The CDR3 extends over 14 amino acids. With 6 bases removed from V and 4 bases from J, the gap between germline ends came to 13 bases. The CDR3 region has the DNA TGCAGCGTGGTCCAGGCAGCCGGGGCCAACGTCCTGACTTTC. Encoded protein: CSVVQAAGANVLTF.

The rearrangement joins TRBV7-2 to TRBJ2-3; a weak D match, TRBD1 (5 bases). Germline V lookup: CDR1 SGHTA, CDR2 FQGNSA. The length of the CDR3 is 13 residues. V shed 5 bases and J shed 6 bases, with 12 bases lying between them. The CDR3 reads CASSPDNIDTQYF. CDR3 DNA sequence: TGTGCCAGCAGCCCGGACAATATCGATACGCAGTATTTT.